This T cell receptor beta chain derives from a study of cytomegalovirus exposure and HLA in healthy donors. Study-level findings and limits: Association of a missense DCLRE1C variant with TCR beta V- and J-gene trimming was reported in a later analysis.

With 60 Vbeta and 13 Jbeta primers, the PCR was carried out. This table comes from immunoSEQ multiplex PCR, and its TCRdb copy is limited to in-frame clones, with some not included. The sample has some 190,000 clones, 76% seen once. Among the donors, all were healthy bone marrow donors. A note on this clone: Antigen: not known.

CDR1 is MDHEN, CDR2 SYDVKM, per germline. Trimming stripped 8 bases from V and 2 bases from J, with 13 bases between. This CDR3 is built from 13 residues. The TCR sequence derives from a man younger than 35 in good health and CMV-seronegative. The J gene is TRBJ2-7, the V gene TRBV28; possible D gene TRBD2, 6 bases. Sequenced material: PBMCs. Written as DNA, the CDR3 is TGTGCCAGCTGGGGGGTAGGGCCCTACGAGCAGTACTTC. It specifies CASWGVGPYEQYF.